The entry below gives a single T cell receptor (beta chain) sequence along with its context. As yet, its antigen is unknown. At one of its ends the junction is not consistent with the germline gene, which may arise from a read error. This CDR3 has 13 residues. The germline V gene has CDR1 SQVTM and CDR2 ANQGSEA. These data originate in a study of immune evolution from preneoplasia to lung adenocarcinoma. Study conclusions and caveats: Top clone frequencies peaked in normal lung, apparently declining through invasive adenocarcinoma. Clonality was highest in normal lung, lower in later-stage lesions apparently.

Sequencing used immunoSEQ multiplex PCR; TCRdb keeps in-frame clones, though not all of them. Here the sample spans some 6,300 clones, approximately 80% being singletons. This chain uses TRBV29-1 with TRBJ1-1; D gene unclear. The sequence was obtained from a person aged 60-80 years with lung adenocarcinoma. Sequencing was done on a sample of FFPE minimally invasive lung adenocarcinoma tissue. CDR3 residues: CSIEVVEGTEAFF. The CDR3 nucleotides are TGCAGCATTGAAGTCGTGGAGGGCACTGAAGCTTTCTTT.